This T cell receptor beta chain was captured by sequencing in a study of blood T cells in healthy people across ages (dated by TCRdb to between 2014 and 2017). Background on the whole study: In model experiments, roughly one uniquely barcoded TCR beta cDNA molecule per two T cells was captured by template switching. Age-related changes in TCR beta repertoire diversity were measured in the study by deep sequencing normalized with unique cDNA molecular identifiers. Donors were grouped into four age groups: young (average roughly 17 years), middle-aged (39), aged (around 62) and long-lived (just over 80). To avoid experimental bias, donors of different ages were distributed randomly across sequencing lanes. The study analyzed two additional independent replicas of 1 million unique cDNA reads from the same blood draw for two donors, one aged 18 to 30 and one aged 80 or older. General conclusions and limits of the study: A strong correlation was found between observed TCR beta diversity and the percentage of naive T cells measured by flow cytometry. Estimates of total diversity based on one million sequenced T cells were considered lower bounds and underestimates. The long-lived group showed more naive CD4+ T cells, fewer expanded clones and increased TCR diversity than the aged group, suggesting age selection. Bulk unsorted PBMC profiling prevented conclusive comparison of naive and antigen-experienced compartments. Because donor CMV infection status was unknown, age-related changes in expanded clonotypes were potentially confounded. As age increased, observed TCR beta diversity per million T cells dropped in a roughly linear way, and a significant reduction was already evident by age roughly 36.

Only a few counts were recorded for this clonotype. Its recognized antigen is unknown. Base qualities are not recorded, but no much larger clone differs from it by a single base. Library preparation used 5' RACE. Instrument on record: Illumina HiSeq 2500. A second PCR of about 6 to 11 cycles was run with a J-beta primer mix and a sample-barcoded 5' primer. A unique molecular identifier was introduced onto each TCR beta cDNA molecule by a template-switch 5' adaptor carrying 12 random nucleotides. Each sample yielded at least 2.5 million CDR3-containing paired-end reads. The Mint cDNA synthesis kit, primed by a TRBC-specific oligonucleotide, was used to synthesize first-strand cDNA from all RNA. All cDNA was treated with uracil-DNA glycosylase and then went through a first 18-cycle PCR with the universal primers M1SS and BC2_uni_R. In the paper's pipeline: For normalization, 1 million high-quality reads were randomly selected from each sample, with every read carrying a distinct molecular identifier. Instead of being binned into consensus sequences, reads that shared molecular identifiers were thrown out. MiTCR, run with a Q25 quality threshold and the strictest error-elimination algorithm, handled CDR3 identification, clonotype clustering and error correction. A nonparametric unseen species model with Euler transformation was used to estimate lower-bound total TCR beta diversity. The raw public data were reprocessed by TCRdb itself: fastp quality trimming at Q25, MiXCR clonotype calling, in-frame beta chains only. Each entry is one CDR3 protein sequence, shown with its most common DNA and genes. None of the V and J calls come from the authors' own analysis; TCRdb made them. Counted in this sample were 450,000 to 700,000 distinct CDR3 sequences; roughly 28% of them appeared once. In total, the top ten clones hold about a fifth of the sample.

Systemically healthy Caucasian individuals from Russia, 39 in total and aged roughly 6 to 100 years, were included as donors. Each donor gave approximately 9.3 milliliters of peripheral blood, collected into EDTA-treated Vacutainer tubes. Ficoll-Paque density-gradient centrifugation was used to isolate PBMCs, with at least 7 million per sample. Total RNA, at least 6 micrograms per sample, was extracted from PBMCs with Trizol reagent. The percentages of naive CD45RAhigh/CD27high T cells were determined by flow cytometry on a PBMC aliquot from every donor. CDR3 length: 19 amino acids, cysteine to phenylalanine. Only the CDR3 portion is preserved as DNA: 57 bases, with reading frame beginning at the first base. V is pruned by 1 base and J by 2 bases, leaving 8 bases of the junction without a gene match. The germline V gene supplies CDR1 SGHTA and CDR2 FQGNSA.

Sequencing input: blood. The rearrangement joined TRBV7-2 to TRBJ2-5, with 15 junctional bases fitting TRBD2. The origin of this receptor is a woman between 65 and 79 years old in good health. The nucleotide sequence is TGTGCCAGCAGCTTAGTTCCTGGACTAGCGGGGGGGCGGCAAGAGACCCAGTACTTC. Its translation is CASSLVPGLAGGRQETQYF.